This T cell receptor (beta chain) appears in the sequencing data of a study of blood T cell repertoires in COVID-19. Study context: In each case, the material was cDNA or gDNA derived from T cells, B-cell-depleted T cells, or PBMCs.

With 9 bases clipped from V and 4 bases from J, the junction kept 4 bases outside the gene matches. The CDR3 covers 13 residues. Germline V gives CDR1 LNHDA, CDR2 SQIVND (reference sequence). This clone was seen only once. Authors' data handling: Estimates of nucleated cell counts were drawn from the amplification of reference gene primers. Some clones are missing from TCRdb's copy, which holds only in-frame ones; the method was immunoSEQ multiplex PCR. The V and J calls and the clone size are those of that table, but D and trimming were determined from the DNA. The repertoire holds around 130,000 clones, with approximately 71% as singletons.

The specimen was peripheral blood. The rearrangement links TRBV19 to TRBJ2-1; 9 positions agree with TRBD2. This receptor was taken from a human donor in a cohort sampled during active COVID-19. The CDR3 loop is CARASGIYNEQFF. The CDR3, as DNA: TGTGCCAGGGCTAGCGGGATTTACAATGAGCAGTTCTTC.